The 2 T cell receptor beta chains listed next were all sequenced from one sample in a study of blood T cell repertoires in COVID-19. Assay: immunoSEQ multiplex PCR; the TCRdb copy retains only in-frame clones and omits some. Of about 200,000 clones in the sample, about 90% were seen once. Sequencing was done on a sample of peripheral blood. The origin of the receptors is a woman in her 70s with acute or convalescent COVID-19.

This rearrangement joins TRBV28 to TRBJ1-5, with TRBD1 identical over 7 bases. V gave up 3 bases and J gave up 5 bases; unmatched junction bases: 1. This CDR3 spans 13 amino acids. Germline values: CDR1 MDHEN, CDR2 SYDVKM. CDR3 DNA sequence: TGTGCCAGCAGTTTGGGACAGCATCAGCCCCAGCATTTT. This gives the protein CASSLGQHQPQHF.

This clone was observed a few times. The J gene is TRBJ2-7, the V gene TRBV7-9; tentatively, D is TRBD2 (5 bases). In germline, CDR1 is SEHNR, CDR2 FQNEAQ (reference sequence). The V end was cut by 5 bases, the J end by 3 bases, with 8 bases between. The CDR3 has 12 amino acids. For the CDR3, the DNA is TGTGCCAGCAGCCCCGGGGACTACGAGCAGTACTTC. It specifies CASSPGDYEQYF.